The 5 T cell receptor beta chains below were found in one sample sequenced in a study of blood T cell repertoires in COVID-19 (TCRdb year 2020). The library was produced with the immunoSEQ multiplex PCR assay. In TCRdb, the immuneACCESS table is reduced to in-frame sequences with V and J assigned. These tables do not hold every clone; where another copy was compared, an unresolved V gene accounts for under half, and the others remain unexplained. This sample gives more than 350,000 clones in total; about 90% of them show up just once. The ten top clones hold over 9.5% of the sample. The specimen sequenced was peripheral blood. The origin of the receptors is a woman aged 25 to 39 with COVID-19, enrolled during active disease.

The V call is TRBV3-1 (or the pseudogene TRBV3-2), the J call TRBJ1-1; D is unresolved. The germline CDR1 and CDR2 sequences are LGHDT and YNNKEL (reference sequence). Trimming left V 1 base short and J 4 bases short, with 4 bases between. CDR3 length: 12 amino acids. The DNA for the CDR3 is TGTGCCAGCAGCCAAGCGTTCACTGAAGCTTTCTTT. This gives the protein CASSQAFTEAFF.

The DNA for the CDR3 is TGTGCCAGCAGTTTGGACAGGGCTGGATATGGCTACACCTTC. It yields the protein CASSLDRAGYGYTF. This chain connects TRBV28 to TRBJ1-2; 8 positions agree with TRBD1. The CDR3 consists of 14 residues. CDR1 and CDR2 (germline): MDHEN, SYDVKM. Trimming cost V 3 bases and J 5 bases; bases outside gene matches: 5.

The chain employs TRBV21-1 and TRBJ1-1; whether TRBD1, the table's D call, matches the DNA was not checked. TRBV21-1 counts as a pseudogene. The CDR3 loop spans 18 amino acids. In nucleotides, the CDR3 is TGTGCCAGCAGCAAAGGGGAAACAGGGGGCGTCGTGAACACTGAAGCTTTCTTT. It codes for CASSKGETGGVVNTEAFF.

DNA of the CDR3: TGTGCCAGCAGCCCCCAGGGTCTAGCGGGCCAAGAGACCCAGTACTTC. Protein sequence: CASSPQGLAGQETQYF. This chain connects TRBV7-3 to TRBJ2-5; 8 bases align to TRBD2. CDR3 length: 16 amino acids. The V and J ends lost 5 bases and 1 base, in that order; junction bases with no gene match: 9. Per the germline V gene, CDR1 is SGHTA and CDR2 is FQGTGA.

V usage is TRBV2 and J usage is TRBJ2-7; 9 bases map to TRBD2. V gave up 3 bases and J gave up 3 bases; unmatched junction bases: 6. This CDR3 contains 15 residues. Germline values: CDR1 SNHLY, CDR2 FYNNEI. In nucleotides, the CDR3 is TGTGCCAGCAGTGAGAGGCTAGCGGGAATCTACGAGCAGTACTTC. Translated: CASSERLAGIYEQYF.